The T cell receptor beta chain under discussion was sequenced for a study of cytomegalovirus exposure and HLA in healthy donors. Notes on this clone: Antigen unknown.

The germline CDR1 and CDR2 sequences are MNHNS and SASEGT. This CDR3 region has 15 residues. V lost 1 base, J lost 3 bases, and 13 bases lay in between. Whole-study results and caveats: Highly shared sequence variants in one cluster were likely a sequencing artifact. Based on reports, TCR beta sequences accurately predicted HLA-A and HLA-B alleles for most subjects.

In the PCR, 60 Vbeta and 13 Jbeta primers were used. TCRdb keeps only in-frame clones here, not all; method: immunoSEQ multiplex PCR. The top ten clones hold roughly 10% of a sample with 150,000 to 200,000 clones, approximately 80% of them seen once. The sequence came from a man between 18 and 29 years old in good health and CMV-seropositive. The sequenced sample was PBMCs. V is TRBV6-1 and J is TRBJ2-7; TRBD1 might be the D (6 bases). In DNA, the CDR3 is TGTGCCAGCAGTGAAGGTCACAACAGGGTCTACGAGCAGTACTTC. Its translation: CASSEGHNRVYEQYF.